The rows below give T cell receptor beta chains drawn from one sample of a study of T cells in Graves' hyperthyroidism and ophthalmopathy. TCRdb reprocessed the multiplex PCR reads with MiXCR, giving one entry per CDR3 protein. Of about 580,000 distinct CDR3 sequences listed, about 14% were seen once; the top ten hold under 7%. The specimen sequenced was blood. The source is a woman under 40 with Graves' hyperthyroidism that later progressed to Graves' ophthalmopathy. Both conserved end residues are part of each CDR3. The D gene is left open where the match is weak. Size is stated for part of the rows, as once, few or many counts, or as a class when the clone is expanded.

NA | TRBJ1-2 | NA | TRBV15 | CATSREVNYGYTF | TGTGCCACCAGCAGAGAGGTTAACTATGGCTACACCTTC
NA | TRBJ1-6 | NA | TRBV19 | CASSPGVPGETGGRGSPLHF | TGTGCCAGTAGTCCGGGGGTTCCGGGTGAGACCGGGGGAAGAGGGTCACCCCTCCACTTT
many | TRBJ2-1 | NA | TRBV27 | CASRSSGLEQFF | TGTGCCAGCAGATCCTCCGGGCTAGAGCAGTTCTTC
many | TRBJ2-3 | TRBD2 | TRBV20-1 | CSASPGLAADTQYF | TGCAGTGCTAGCCCGGGACTAGCAGCCGATACGCAGTATTTT
few | TRBJ2-2 | NA | TRBV19 | CASSMGGNTGELFF | TGTGCCAGTAGTATGGGAGGAAACACCGGGGAGCTGTTTTTT
few | TRBJ2-3 | NA | TRBV19 | CASKGWRTDTQYF | TGTGCCAGTAAGGGGTGGAGGACAGATACGCAGTATTTT
few | TRBJ2-1 | NA | TRBV11-2 | CASITPQGGRAGEQFF | TGTGCCAGCATCACTCCTCAGGGGGGACGGGCGGGTGAGCAGTTCTTC
many | TRBJ1-6 | TRBD1 | TRBV20-1 | CKVRGPSSYNSPLHF | TGCAAAGTCAGGGGGCCCAGCTCCTATAATTCACCCCTCCACTTT
many | TRBJ1-4 | NA | TRBV6-1 | CASNVYIRGEKLFF | TGTGCCAGCAATGTTTACATCAGAGGTGAAAAACTGTTTTTT
few | TRBJ2-6 | NA | TRBV6-1 | CASSDRDLNVLTF | TGTGCCAGCAGTGATAGGGACCTCAACGTCCTGACTTTC
NA | TRBJ2-7 | TRBD2 | TRBV29-1 | CSVGLADYEQYF | TGCAGCGTTGGACTAGCCGACTACGAGCAGTACTTC
many | TRBJ2-7 | TRBD2 | TRBV6-1 | CASSEVRGDAYEQYF | TGTGCCAGCAGTGAAGTGCGGGGGGACGCCTACGAGCAGTACTTC
few | TRBJ2-1 | TRBD1 | TRBV5-6 | CASSIRGTGVNEQFF | TGTGCCAGCAGCATCCGCGGGACAGGGGTCAATGAGCAGTTCTTC
few | TRBJ2-5 | TRBD2 | TRBV30 | CASSGAGGMYETQYF | TGTGCCTCCTCCGGGGCGGGAGGAATGTATGAGACCCAGTACTTC